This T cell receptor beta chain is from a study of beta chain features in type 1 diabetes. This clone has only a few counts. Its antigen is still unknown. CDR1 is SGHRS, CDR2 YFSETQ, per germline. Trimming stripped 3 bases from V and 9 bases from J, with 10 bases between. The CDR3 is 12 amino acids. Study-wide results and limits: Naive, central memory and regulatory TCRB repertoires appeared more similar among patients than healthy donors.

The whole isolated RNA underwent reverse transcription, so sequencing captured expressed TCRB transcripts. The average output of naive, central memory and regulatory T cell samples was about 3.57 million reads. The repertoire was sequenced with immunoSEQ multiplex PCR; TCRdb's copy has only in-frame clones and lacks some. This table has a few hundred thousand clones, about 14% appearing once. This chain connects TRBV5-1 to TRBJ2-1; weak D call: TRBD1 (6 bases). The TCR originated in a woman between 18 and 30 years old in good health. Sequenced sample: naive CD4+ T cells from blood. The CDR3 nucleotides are TGCGCCAGCAGCTCGGGACAAACTGAGCAGTTCTTC. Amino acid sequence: CASSSGQTEQFF.